What follows describes a single T cell receptor beta chain. Version v3.0 of the immunoSEQ assay was performed at survey level. Sequencing aimed at roughly 40,000-55,000 T-cell genomes per sample. Clones were sequenced by immunoSEQ multiplex PCR, and TCRdb holds only the in-frame ones, with some missing. Of about 22,000 clones listed, roughly 84% are singletons. This record comes from a study of long-term antiretroviral therapy in people with HIV. Source: unsorted PBMCs, taken 0.6 years after starting antiretroviral therapy. The sequence was collected from a man in his 60s with HIV.

The CDR3 DNA is TGTGCCAGCAGCCTCCCGGGGGACTCCTACAATGAGCAGTTCTTC. Its protein product is CASSLPGDSYNEQFF. The chain links TRBV6-5 to TRBJ2-1; D might be TRBD2 (6 bases). The V and J ends lost 6 bases and 0 bases respectively, with 12 bases between them. Germline V gives CDR1 MNHEY, CDR2 SVGAGI. This CDR3 has 15 residues.